The next 19 T cell receptor beta chains were all read from a single sample in a study of control samples from healthy donors and cancer patients. Generated by immunoSEQ multiplex PCR, the TCRdb table keeps only in-frame clones and is missing some. The sample has 100,000 to 110,000 clones; roughly 87% are singletons. Sequencing was carried out using blood. These receptors all come from a woman between 50 and 59 years old in good health.

The chain combines TRBV7-8 with TRBJ1-2; 7 bases agree with TRBD1. CDR1 and CDR2 (germline): SGHVS, FQNEAQ. This CDR3 is 14 amino acids long. The junction had 7 bases not matched to a gene; V was cut back by 5 bases and J by 4 bases. The CDR3, as DNA: TGTGCCAGCAGCCTAGAGGGACAGACCTATGGCTACACCTTC. Amino acid sequence: CASSLEGQTYGYTF.

This clone was observed once. The chain couples TRBV2 to TRBJ1-6, with D uncertain. The V and J ends lost 7 bases and 6 bases respectively, with 7 bases between them. The germline V gene has CDR1 SNHLY and CDR2 FYNNEI. The CDR3 is 12 amino acids. The CDR3, as DNA: TGTGCCAGCATAGATGGTAATTCACCCCTCCACTTT. This translates into CASIDGNSPLHF.

This chain connects TRBV7-6 to TRBJ2-1; 7 bases match TRBD2. The CDR3 covers 14 residues. V dropped 7 bases and J dropped 5; count of bases not matched to a gene: 8. Germline CDR1 reads SGHVS; CDR2 reads FNYEAQ. CDR3 loop: CASILGGSNNEQFF. CDR3 bases: TGTGCCAGCATTCTCGGGGGGAGCAACAATGAGCAGTTCTTC.

The J gene is TRBJ1-2, the V gene TRBV2; D ambiguous. This CDR3 is built from 11 residues. Trimming cost V 7 bases and J 8 bases, with 11 bases left between them. Germline CDR1 is SNHLY and CDR2 is FYNNEI. CDR3 sequence: CASTPDRGYTF. CDR3 bases: TGTGCCAGCACCCCCGATCGAGGCTACACCTTC.

The J gene is TRBJ1-1, the V gene TRBV19, with TRBD1 identical over 7 bases. CDR1 LNHDA and CDR2 SQIVND come from the germline V gene (reference sequence). The CDR3 is 16 amino acids. Losses at the gene ends were 4 bases for V and 1 base for J; bases not matched to a gene: 9. As DNA, the CDR3 is TGTGCCAGTAGTACCCGACCGGACAGGAAGAACACTGAAGCTTTCTTT. It specifies CASSTRPDRKNTEAFF.

V is TRBV7-3 and J is TRBJ2-1; a possible D gene is TRBD2 (5 bases). Trimming took off 4 bases at V and 5 bases at J, with 18 bases between the two ends. The CDR3 extends over 16 amino acids. Germline V lookup: CDR1 SGHTA, CDR2 FQGTGA. CDR3 nucleotides: TGTGCCAGCAGCTCAGGAGGCCCTGCGGAGGACAATGAGCAGTTCTTC. It is translated as CASSSGGPAEDNEQFF.

The chain combines TRBV5-5 with TRBJ2-7, with D perhaps being TRBD1 or TRBD2 (5 bases each). The germline V and J ends were trimmed by 1 base and 4 bases, with 15 bases remaining between them. Germline CDR1 SGHKS, CDR2 YYEKEE (reference sequence). The CDR3 spans 15 residues. The CDR3 region is CASSLPRGPGYEQYF. In DNA form, the CDR3 reads TGTGCCAGCAGCTTGCCGAGGGGACCCGGTTACGAGCAGTACTTC.

V usage is TRBV10-3 and J usage is TRBJ1-4, with D unclear. CDR3 size: 14 residues. With 3 bases removed from V and 5 bases from J, the gap between germline ends came to 10 bases. The germline V gene encodes CDR1 ENHRY and CDR2 SYGVKD. Here the CDR3 reads CAISDLPANEKLFF. DNA of the CDR3: TGTGCCATCAGTGATCTCCCGGCAAATGAAAAACTGTTTTTT.

The rearrangement joins TRBV7-9 to TRBJ1-1; D call uncertain. The germline gives CDR1 SEHNR, CDR2 FQNEAQ (reference sequence). Trimming removed 5 bases from V and 8 bases from J, with 12 bases in between. The CDR3 totals 12 residues. The CDR3 DNA is TGTGCCAGCAGCGTGGACGGCCACGAAGCTTTCTTT. Protein: CASSVDGHEAFF.

The rearrangement links TRBV6-2 or TRBV6-3 to TRBJ2-7; D gene unclear. Germline V gene lookup returns CDR1 MNHEY and CDR2 SVGEGT. The V and J ends lost 4 bases and 3 bases respectively, with 13 bases between them. This CDR3 spans 14 amino acids. CDR3 sequence: CASSSLLQRYEQYV. CDR3 nucleotide sequence: TGTGCCAGCAGTTCTCTTCTACAGCGCTACGAGCAGTACGTC.

V and J are TRBV6-5 and TRBJ1-2; a possible D gene is TRBD1 (5 bases). Trimming took off 0 bases at V and 4 bases at J, with 9 bases between the two ends. The length of the CDR3 is 14 residues. The germline V gene encodes CDR1 MNHEY and CDR2 SVGAGI. CDR3 in amino acids: CASSYSRDSYGYTF. As DNA, the CDR3 is TGTGCCAGCAGTTACTCCAGAGACAGCTATGGCTACACCTTC.

V usage is TRBV4-1 and J usage is TRBJ2-5; TRBD1 might be the D (5 bases). This CDR3 region has 16 residues. Trimming shortened V by 0 bases and J by 1 base, and 12 bases separated the two germline ends. Germline CDR1 reads MGHRA; CDR2 reads YSYEKL. This CDR3 reads CASSQDLRGLQETQYF. The CDR3 nucleotides read TGCGCCAGCAGCCAAGATCTAAGGGGCCTCCAAGAGACCCAGTACTTC.

The V gene is TRBV6-5, the J gene TRBJ1-5; D is undetermined. Per germline, CDR1 MNHEY and CDR2 SVGAGI. This CDR3 region has 15 residues. V was trimmed by 6 bases and J by 10 bases, leaving 22 bases between them. CDR3 region: CASRTSGLVTGPQHF. DNA for the CDR3: TGTGCCAGCAGGACAAGTGGACTCGTCACGGGTCCCCAGCATTTT.

V gene TRBV5-5 combines with J gene TRBJ2-3, with 7 bases matching TRBD2. Germline trimming cut 3 bases from V and 1 base from J; bases unmatched to any gene: 2. Germline assignment: CDR1 SGHKS and CDR2 YYEKEE (reference sequence). The CDR3 is made up of 14 amino acids. CDR3 in amino acids: CASSSAGGTDTQYF. The CDR3, as DNA: TGTGCCAGCAGCTCGGCGGGGGGCACAGATACGCAGTATTTT.

The J gene is TRBJ2-7, the V gene TRBV10-1; TRBD1 matches at 10 bases. The V and J ends lost 11 bases and 4 bases, in that order; junction bases with no gene match: 8. The CDR3 is 13 amino acids. Germline CDR1 reads WNHNN; CDR2 reads SYGVQD (reference sequence). CDR3 nucleotide sequence: TGCGCCGGTGCATGGGACAGGGGTTACGAGCAGTACTTC. This encodes CAGAWDRGYEQYF.

The chain is built from TRBV5-4 and TRBJ2-2; 10 bases match TRBD2. Unmatched junction bases numbered 3, after V lost 2 bases and J lost 5 bases. Germline assignment: CDR1 SGHNT and CDR2 YYREEE (reference sequence). The CDR3 consists of 15 residues. CDR3 nucleotides: TGTGCCAGCAGCTTTTTACTAGCGGGGACCGGGGAGCTGTTTTTT. Encoded protein: CASSFLLAGTGELFF. The whole variable domain, remainder taken from reference TRBV5-4 and TRBJ2-2, is ETGVTQSPTHLIKTRGQQVTLRCSSQSGHNTVSWYQQALGQGPQFIFQYYREEENGRGNFPPRFSGLQFPNYSSELNVNALELDDSALYLCASSFLLAGTGELFFGEGSRLTVL.

This clone was seen only a few times. The V gene is TRBV5-6, the J gene TRBJ2-7; D gene uncertain. Trimming removed 8 bases at V and 2 bases at J, with 14 bases between. Germline V gives CDR1 SGHDT, CDR2 YYEEEE. CDR3 length: 13 amino acids. The CDR3 spells CASLQSSTYEQYV. CDR3 in DNA: TGTGCCAGTCTACAATCCAGTACCTACGAGCAGTACGTC.

This chain links TRBV4-3 with TRBJ2-3, with 7 bases that match TRBD1. V trimming: 5 bases; J trimming: 2 bases; junction bases outside the gene matches: 4. The CDR3 spans 14 residues. Germline V gene lookup returns CDR1 LGHNA and CDR2 YSLEER. Here the CDR3 DNA reads TGCGCCAGCAGCTCACAGGGGCCCACAGATACGCAGTATTTT. Translating it yields CASSSQGPTDTQYF.

This rearrangement joins TRBV3-1 (or the pseudogene TRBV3-2) to TRBJ1-5, with a possible D match to TRBD1 (6 bases). The CDR3 runs to 14 residues. Trimming shortened V by 5 bases and J by 7 bases, and 15 bases separated the two germline ends. Germline CDR1 LGHDT, CDR2 YNNKEL (reference sequence). The CDR3 DNA sequence: TGTGCCAGCAGCTCTACAGGGAGCAGCCAGCCCCAGCATTTT. It translates to CASSSTGSSQPQHF.